This T cell receptor (beta chain) derives from a study of blood T cell repertoires in COVID-19. Study background: Acute and convalescent COVID-19 specimens originated in the United States, Italy and Spain. The cDNA or gDNA used as material had been derived from T cells, B-cell-depleted T cells, or PBMCs.

Source study methods: Amplification from reference gene primers served as the basis for estimated nucleated cell counts. The table came from immunoSEQ multiplex PCR; TCRdb's copy has only in-frame clones and leaves some out. V, J and clone size reflect that table, while D and trimming were determined from the DNA. The data show about 77,000 clones, around nine tenths seen once. The CDR3 consists of 13 residues. Trimming removed 6 bases at V and 7 bases at J, with 15 bases between. Per germline, CDR1 MDHEN and CDR2 SYDVKM. This clone came up a few times. What was sequenced was peripheral blood. This TCR was recovered from a woman of 80 years or more with active or convalescent COVID-19. The chain has TRBV28 and TRBJ1-1; TRBD1 is a possible D gene (5 bases). CDR3 sequence reads: CASSLPWQGEAFF. The CDR3 DNA follows: TGTGCCAGCAGCCTCCCCTGGCAGGGTGAAGCTTTCTTT.